The 20 T cell receptor beta chains below come from one sample, sequenced in a study of blood T cell repertoires in COVID-19 (TCRdb year 2020). Library preparation was by the immunoSEQ multiplex PCR assay. The table was pulled from immuneACCESS by TCRdb, which kept in-frame rearrangements only. Such tables lose some clones; where checked, under half of the loss comes from unresolved V genes, and the rest has no known cause. This sample lists approximately 150,000 clones; approximately 80% were detected once. The top ten clones comprise roughly 4.5% of the sample. The sample consisted of peripheral blood. These TCRs come from a human donor in a cohort sampled during active COVID-19.

The chain is built from TRBV6-5 and TRBJ2-1; 7 bases are shared with TRBD2. CDR3 length equals 13 residues. J was trimmed by 1 base and V by 6 bases; bases with no gene match: 0. Germline CDR1 reads MNHEY; CDR2 reads SVGAGI. CDR3 residues: CASSGGSYNEQFF. The CDR3 DNA sequence: TGTGCCAGCAGCGGGGGGTCCTACAATGAGCAGTTCTTC.

The V gene is TRBV29-1, the J gene TRBJ2-7; D not certain. The CDR3 extends over 13 amino acids. Trimming stripped 6 bases from V and 1 base from J, with 13 bases between. Germline assignment: CDR1 SQVTM and CDR2 ANQGSEA. The DNA of the CDR3 is TGCAGCGTCAAAACGGTCCTATCCTACGAGCAGTACTTC. It translates to CSVKTVLSYEQYF.

The chain links TRBV5-1 to TRBJ1-5; D unresolved. V was clipped by 0 bases and J by 4 bases, with 8 bases between them. The CDR3 sequence is 14 residues long. The germline CDR1 and CDR2 sequences are SGHRS and YFSETQ. The CDR3 protein is CASSLGSGNQPQHF. CDR3 nucleotides: TGCGCCAGCAGCTTGGGGTCAGGAAATCAGCCCCAGCATTTT.

This clone was found once. The rearrangement joins TRBV6-5 to TRBJ1-1; 12 bases align to TRBD1. Unmatched junction bases numbered 5, after V lost 7 bases and J lost 5 bases. The CDR3 contains 14 residues. In germline, CDR1 is MNHEY, CDR2 SVGAGI. The CDR3: CASMGQGARTEAFF. The CDR3 nucleotides are TGTGCCAGCATGGGACAGGGGGCGAGGACTGAAGCTTTCTTT.

This clone occurred once. The rearrangement uses TRBV7-2 and TRBJ1-5; D ambiguous. Germline CDR1 is SGHTA and CDR2 is FQGNSA. The germline V and J ends were trimmed by 0 bases and 5 bases, with 5 bases remaining between them. The CDR3 consists of 13 residues. For the CDR3, the DNA is TGTGCCAGCAGCTTAGCCAGTTATCAGCCCCAGCATTTT. Protein: CASSLASYQPQHF.

This chain connects TRBV2 to TRBJ2-2, with TRBD2 as a possible D gene (5 bases). This CDR3 spans 14 amino acids. CDR1 and CDR2 (germline): SNHLY, FYNNEI. Trimming cost V 7 bases and J 1 base, with 10 bases left between them. CDR3 loop: CASIELGNTGELFF. CDR3 coding DNA: TGTGCCAGCATCGAACTAGGGAACACCGGGGAGCTGTTTTTT.

The DNA of the CDR3 is TGTGCCTGGAGTATATCAGGGCATAATCAGCCCCAGCATTTT. It specifies CAWSISGHNQPQHF. The V gene is TRBV30, the J gene TRBJ1-5; TRBD1 is a possible D gene (5 bases). Trimming left V 2 bases short and J 4 bases short, with 12 bases between. The CDR3 covers 14 residues. The germline CDR1 and CDR2 sequences are GTSNPN and SVGIG (reference sequence). Full variable domain (remainder filled in from reference TRBV30 and TRBJ1-5): SQTIHQWPATLVQPVGSPLSLECTVEGTSNPNLYWYRQAAGRGLQLLFYSVGIGQISSEVPQNLSASRPQDRQFILSSKKLLLSDSGFYLCAWSISGHNQPQHFGDGTRLSIL.

Of note for this clone: Germline is not matched at one junction end, which may reflect a read error. V is TRBV19 and J is TRBJ1-5; 7 positions match TRBD1. This CDR3 has 15 residues. The V gene's germline CDR1 is LNHDA and CDR2 SQIVND (reference sequence). CDR3 residues: CASSLDRADFGPQHF. CDR3 bases: TGTGCCAGTAGTTTAGACAGGGCAGATTTTGGGCCCCAGCATTTT. Together with reference TRBV19 and TRBJ1-5, the CDR3 gives the full variable domain: DGGITQSPKYLFRKEGQNVTLSCEQNLNHDAMYWYRQDPGQGLRLIYYSQIVNDFQKGDIAEGYSVSREKKESFPLTVTSAQKNPTAFYLCASSLDRADFGPQHFGDGTRLSIL.

Here the CDR3 reads CASSFGQGRSYEQYV. The CDR3 DNA follows: TGTGCCAGCAGCTTCGGACAGGGGCGATCCTACGAGCAGTACGTC. The J gene is TRBJ2-7, the V gene TRBV13, with 9 positions matching TRBD1. Trimming cost V 3 bases and J 1 base; bases outside gene matches: 4. Germline lookup yields CDR1 PRHDT and CDR2 FYEKMQ (reference sequence). This CDR3 comprises 15 residues.

The V gene is TRBV30, the J gene TRBJ2-1, with a tentative D call TRBD2 (6 bases). CDR1 is GTSNPN, CDR2 SVGIG, per germline (reference sequence). The CDR3 runs to 14 residues. Trimming removed 8 bases at V and 0 bases at J, with 14 bases between. The CDR3 protein is CAPPGTYSYNEQFF. CDR3 in DNA: TGTGCCCCTCCCGGGACTTACTCCTACAATGAGCAGTTCTTC.

The chain is built from TRBV19 and TRBJ2-2; 9 nucleotides line up with TRBD2. This CDR3 has 16 residues. Germline CDR1 LNHDA, CDR2 SQIVND (reference sequence). Losses at the gene ends were 4 bases for V and 6 bases for J; bases not matched to a gene: 9. CDR3 loop: CASSRRLAASSGELFF. The DNA for the CDR3 is TGTGCCAGTAGTAGGAGACTAGCGGCCTCCTCCGGGGAGCTGTTTTTT.

V is TRBV5-1 and J is TRBJ2-3; D is possibly TRBD2 (5 bases). V was trimmed by 3 bases and J by 3 bases, leaving 17 bases between them. Germline loops: CDR1 SGHRS, CDR2 YFSETQ. CDR3 size: 16 residues. The chain's CDR3 is CASSSEPGRATDTQYF. Here the CDR3 DNA reads TGCGCCAGCAGCTCGGAACCGGGAAGGGCAACAGATACGCAGTATTTT.

The chain has TRBV7-9 and TRBJ2-6; D is undetermined. Trimming removed 2 bases from V and 0 bases from J, with 11 bases in between. This CDR3 comprises 17 residues. The germline gives CDR1 SEHNR, CDR2 FQNEAQ (reference sequence). CDR3 in amino acids: CASSLTKSISGANVLTF. The CDR3 nucleotides read TGTGCCAGCAGCTTAACTAAGAGCATCTCTGGGGCCAACGTCCTGACTTTC.

This chain connects TRBV27 to TRBJ2-3, with 7 bases lining up with TRBD1. Trimming removed 5 bases from V and 11 bases from J; junction bases left unmatched: 16. The CDR3 is 15 residues long. Per the germline V gene, CDR1 is MNHEY and CDR2 is SMNVEV (reference sequence). The CDR3 protein is CASSPQLTGQKVQYF. DNA of the CDR3: TGTGCCAGCAGTCCACAGTTAACGGGACAGAAGGTGCAGTATTTT.

The V call is TRBV2, the J call TRBJ1-4; D perhaps matches TRBD1 (5 bases). CDR1 is SNHLY, CDR2 FYNNEI, per germline. With 8 bases removed from V and 0 bases from J, the gap between germline ends came to 13 bases. The CDR3 has 15 residues. CDR3 sequence reads: CASCGGGTTNEKLFF. CDR3 sequence (DNA): TGTGCCAGCTGCGGCGGGGGAACAACTAATGAAAAACTGTTTTTT.

In this sample, this clone turned up once. This chain connects TRBV28 to TRBJ2-7, with a tentative D call TRBD2 (5 bases). Germline CDR1 and CDR2: MDHEN and SYDVKM. This CDR3 spans 16 amino acids. V lost 2 bases and J lost 6, with 20 bases in between. The CDR3 reads CASSLGLARMSGEQYF. The CDR3 region has the DNA TGTGCCAGCAGTTTAGGGCTAGCCCGGATGAGCGGCGAGCAGTACTTC.

This clone has a handful of counts. This chain joins TRBV2 and TRBJ2-7, with D possibly being TRBD1 (7 bases). Trimming pared 5 bases from V and 7 bases from J, leaving 15 bases between. The CDR3 has 13 residues. Germline values: CDR1 SNHLY, CDR2 FYNNEI. CDR3 sequence (DNA): TGTGCCAGCAGTCCTACAGGGGCGGGGGAGCAGTACGTC. It translates to CASSPTGAGEQYV.

The CDR3 is CASSWDSSTDTQYF. Here the CDR3 DNA reads TGTGCCAGCAGCTGGGACTCTAGCACAGATACGCAGTATTTT. J is TRBJ2-3 and V is TRBV7-9; tentative D call: TRBD2 (6 bases). Germline V gene sequence: CDR1 SEHNR, CDR2 FQNEAQ (reference sequence). The V end was cut by 4 bases, the J end by 0 bases, with 8 bases between. The CDR3 runs 14 residues. The variable domain in full, with the rest retrieved from reference TRBV7-9 and TRBJ2-3, is DTGVSQNPRHKITKRGQNVTFRCDPISEHNRLYWYRQTLGQGPEFLTYFQNEAQLEKSRLLSDRFSAERPKGSFSTLEIQRTEQGDSAMYLCASSWDSSTDTQYFGPGTRLTVL.

The genes are TRBV7-2 and TRBJ2-5; 9 nucleotides match TRBD2. The V segment lost 2 bases and the J segment 2 bases; nucleotides outside the gene matches: 6. Germline lookup yields CDR1 SGHTA and CDR2 FQGNSA. The CDR3 has 16 residues. The CDR3 loop reads CASSLWAGGFQETQYF. The CDR3 bases are TGTGCCAGCAGCTTATGGGCGGGGGGGTTTCAAGAGACCCAGTACTTC.

The chain is built from TRBV15 and TRBJ2-7, with a weak D call TRBD1 (6 bases). Germline CDR1 reads LNHNV; CDR2 reads YYDKDF (reference sequence). V lost 5 bases and J 4 bases, leaving 18 bases between the germline ends. The CDR3 contains 15 residues. In nucleotides, the CDR3 is TGTGCCACCAGCTACGAGACAGGACAAATGTACGAGCAGTACTTC. It encodes CATSYETGQMYEQYF.